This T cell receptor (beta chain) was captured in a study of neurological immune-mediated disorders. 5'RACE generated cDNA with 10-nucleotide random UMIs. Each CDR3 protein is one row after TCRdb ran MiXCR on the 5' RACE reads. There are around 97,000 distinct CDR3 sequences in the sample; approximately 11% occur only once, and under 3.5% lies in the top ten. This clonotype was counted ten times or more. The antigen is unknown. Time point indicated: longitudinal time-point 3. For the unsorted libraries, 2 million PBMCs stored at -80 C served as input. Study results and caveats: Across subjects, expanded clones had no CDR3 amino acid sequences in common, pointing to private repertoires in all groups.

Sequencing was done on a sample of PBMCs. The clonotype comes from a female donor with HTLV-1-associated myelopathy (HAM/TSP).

CDR3 DNA sequence: TGCGCCAGCAGCCAAGAGTCAGGTTCACCCCTCCACTTT. It codes for CASSQESGSPLHF. The chain uses TRBV4-1 and TRBJ1-6; D remains unclear. The germline V gene encodes CDR1 MGHRA and CDR2 YSYEKL. With 0 bases removed from V and 9 bases from J, the gap between germline ends came to 6 bases. The CDR3 extends over 13 amino acids.